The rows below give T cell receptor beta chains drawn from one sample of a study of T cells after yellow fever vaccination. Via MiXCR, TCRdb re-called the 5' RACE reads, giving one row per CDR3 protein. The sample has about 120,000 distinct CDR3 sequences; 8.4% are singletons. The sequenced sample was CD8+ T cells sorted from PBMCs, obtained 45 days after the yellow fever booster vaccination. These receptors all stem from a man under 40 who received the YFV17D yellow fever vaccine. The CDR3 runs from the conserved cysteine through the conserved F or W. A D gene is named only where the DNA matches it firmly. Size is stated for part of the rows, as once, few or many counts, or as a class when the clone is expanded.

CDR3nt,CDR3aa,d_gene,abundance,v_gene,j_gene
TGCGCCAGCAGCTCAACGACAGGGACTGAAGCTTTCTTT,CASSSTTGTEAFF,TRBD1,NA,TRBV4-3,TRBJ1-1
TGCAGTGCTAGCGGGACCACTGGCGGGGAGCTGTTTTTT,CSASGTTGGELFF,NA,many,TRBV20-1,TRBJ2-2
TGTGCCAGCAGCCCTCAAAGCACTGAGCAGTTCTTC,CASSPQSTEQFF,NA,NA,TRBV5-6,TRBJ2-1
TGTGCCAGCAGCGGCCCCGGGACTAGCGGGACCTACAATGAGCAGTTCTTC,CASSGPGTSGTYNEQFF,TRBD2,many,TRBV7-8,TRBJ2-1
TGCGCCAGCACGGGGATGGGGATGGGAAACGAGCAGTACTTC,CASTGMGMGNEQYF,NA,NA,TRBV10-2,TRBJ2-7
TGTGCCAGCAGTTACTGGGACAGACTCAATAGCAATCAGCCCCAGCATTTT,CASSYWDRLNSNQPQHF,TRBD1,few,TRBV6-2/TRBV6-3,TRBJ1-5
TGTGCCAGCAGTGAAGGAGGGGACGACGGATATGAAGCTTTCTTT,CASSEGGDDGYEAFF,NA,many,TRBV6-1,TRBJ1-1
TGTGCCAGCAGCATAAACTACGAGCAGTACTTC,CASSINYEQYF,NA,NA,TRBV7-8,TRBJ2-7
TGCAGCGGTGGGACTAGCGGGTCAACCTACGAGCAGTACTTC,CSGGTSGSTYEQYF,TRBD2,many,TRBV29-1,TRBJ2-7
TGCGCCAGCATGGTCAACAATGAGCAGTTCTTC,CASMVNNEQFF,NA,many,TRBV10-2,TRBJ2-1
TGTGCCAGCAGCTTGGGGACAGGGAGAACCTACGAGCAGTACTTC,CASSLGTGRTYEQYF,TRBD1,many,TRBV5-6,TRBJ2-7
TGTGCCAGCTCACCGGCGACTCTGGGGGGCTACAATGAGCAGTTCTTC,CASSPATLGGYNEQFF,NA,many,TRBV18,TRBJ2-1
TGCAGCGTTAGGAGCGGACTAGCGGGAGCCGGGACCTACAATGAGCAGTTCTTC,CSVRSGLAGAGTYNEQFF,TRBD2,NA,TRBV29-1,TRBJ2-1
TGTGCCAGCAGTTACAGGACAGATCTTGTTAACTATGGCTACACCTTC,CASSYRTDLVNYGYTF,NA,many,TRBV6-5,TRBJ1-2
TGTGCCAGCAGTTACTCAGAGGGTCTAGCGGTTAATGAGCAGTTCTTC,CASSYSEGLAVNEQFF,TRBD2,many,TRBV6-2/TRBV6-3,TRBJ2-1
TGTGCCAGCAGCAATGGGGGGTACGGGATTTGGCTGGAGACCCAGTACTTC,CASSNGGYGIWLETQYF,NA,many,TRBV7-2,TRBJ2-5
TGCAGCGTACCTGTAGGAAACTCCGGGGAGCTGTTTTTT,CSVPVGNSGELFF,NA,few,TRBV29-1,TRBJ2-2
TGCAGCGTTAGTGGAGGACAGAGCTACGAGCAGTACTTC,CSVSGGQSYEQYF,NA,many,TRBV29-1,TRBJ2-7
TGTGCCAGCAGCTGGGACAGGGAAATAGAGACCCAGTACTTC,CASSWDREIETQYF,TRBD1,many,TRBV28,TRBJ2-5
TGTGCCAGTTGGGCCGCCGGGGAGCTGTTTTTT,CASWAAGELFF,NA,few,TRBV6-5,TRBJ2-2
TGTGCCAGCAGTTTCGACAGGTCCTACGAGCAGTACTTC,CASSFDRSYEQYF,NA,many,TRBV27,TRBJ2-7
TGTGCCAGCGGTATTGCGGGGAGGGCCTTCTTC,CASGIAGRAFF,TRBD2,many,TRBV14,TRBJ2-1
TGTGCCAGCAATCAGGTGGGGGATTTGAACACTGAAGCTTTCTTT,CASNQVGDLNTEAFF,NA,NA,TRBV12-3/TRBV12-4,TRBJ1-1
TGCAGTGCTAGACTGAACGGGGAGCTGTTTTTT,CSARLNGELFF,NA,many,TRBV20-1,TRBJ2-2
TGTGCCAGCAGCCAGGGGACACCGACTCAGGGGGCGCCTACCGGGGAGCTGTTTTTT,CASSQGTPTQGAPTGELFF,TRBD1,few,TRBV3-1,TRBJ2-2
TGTGCCAGCAGCTTAGTGGGTGAAGAGGCCTACAATGAGCAGTTCTTC,CASSLVGEEAYNEQFF,NA,many,TRBV7-2,TRBJ2-1